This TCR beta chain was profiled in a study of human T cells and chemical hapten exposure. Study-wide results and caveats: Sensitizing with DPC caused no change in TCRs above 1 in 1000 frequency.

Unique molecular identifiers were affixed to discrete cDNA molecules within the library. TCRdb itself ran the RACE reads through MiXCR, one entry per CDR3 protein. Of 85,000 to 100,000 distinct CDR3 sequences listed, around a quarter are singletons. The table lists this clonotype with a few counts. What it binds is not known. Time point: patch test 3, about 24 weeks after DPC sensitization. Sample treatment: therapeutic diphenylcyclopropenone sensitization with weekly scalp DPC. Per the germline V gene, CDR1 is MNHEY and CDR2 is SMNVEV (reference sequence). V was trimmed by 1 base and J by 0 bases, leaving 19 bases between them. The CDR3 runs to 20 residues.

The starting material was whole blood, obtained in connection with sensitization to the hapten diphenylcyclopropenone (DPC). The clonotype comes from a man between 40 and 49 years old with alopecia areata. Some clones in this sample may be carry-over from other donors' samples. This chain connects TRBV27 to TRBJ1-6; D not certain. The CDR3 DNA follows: TGTGCCAGCAGTTTATATAGGCTAGGGTTTTCTAGCTCCTATAATTCACCCCTCCACTTT. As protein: CASSLYRLGFSSSYNSPLHF.